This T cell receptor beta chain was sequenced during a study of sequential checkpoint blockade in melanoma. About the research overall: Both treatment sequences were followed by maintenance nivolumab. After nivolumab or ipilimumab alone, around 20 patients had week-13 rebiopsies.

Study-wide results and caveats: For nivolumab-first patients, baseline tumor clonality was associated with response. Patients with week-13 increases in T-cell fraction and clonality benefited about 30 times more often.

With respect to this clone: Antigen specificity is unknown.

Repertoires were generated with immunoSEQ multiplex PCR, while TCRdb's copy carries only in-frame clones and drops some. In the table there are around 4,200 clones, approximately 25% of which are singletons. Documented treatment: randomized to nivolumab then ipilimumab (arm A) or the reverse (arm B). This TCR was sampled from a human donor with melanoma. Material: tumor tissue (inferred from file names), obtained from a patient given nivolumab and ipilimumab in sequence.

This chain's CDR3 is CASSLAKGAYNEQFF. The CDR3, as DNA: TGCGCCAGCAGCTTGGCCAAGGGGGCCTACAATGAGCAGTTCTTC. This chain connects TRBV5-1 to TRBJ2-1; possibly TRBD1 for D (6 bases). This CDR3 contains 15 residues. V was cut by 0 bases and J by 2 bases, with 9 bases left in between. Per germline, CDR1 SGHRS and CDR2 YFSETQ.